A single sample is the source of the 32 T cell receptor beta chains below, sequenced in a study of T cells in Graves' hyperthyroidism and ophthalmopathy. Amplification of TCR beta CDR3 regions used RNA as the template. A set of HTBI primers served as the primers for a first-round RT-PCR of the TCR CDR3. One entry per CDR3 protein, called by TCRdb with MiXCR from the multiplex PCR reads. This table has about 640,000 distinct CDR3 sequences, about a fifth appearing once. The sequencing sample was made of blood. These receptors were collected from a man younger than 45 with Graves' ophthalmopathy.

This clonotype has more than one count but fewer than ten. CDR3 sequence (DNA): TGTGCCAGCTGCACAGGGAACTATGGCTACACCTTC. This translates into CASCTGNYGYTF. The rearrangement uses TRBV28 and TRBJ1-2, with a weak D call TRBD1 (6 bases). The CDR3 is 12 residues long. Looked up from germline, CDR1 is MDHEN and CDR2 is SYDVKM. Trimming removed 8 bases at V and 2 bases at J, with 9 bases between.

This clonotype was observed at least ten times. The V and J genes are TRBV6-1 and TRBJ2-7; 12 positions match TRBD2. The CDR3 length is 14 residues. V dropped 8 bases and J dropped 2; count of bases not matched to a gene: 4. Germline V gene data show CDR1 as MNHNS and CDR2 as SASEGT. CDR3 amino acids: CASERTSGAYEQYF. The DNA of the CDR3 is TGTGCCAGCGAGAGGACTAGCGGGGCCTACGAGCAGTACTTC.

The chain couples TRBV7-6 to TRBJ1-2; 8 nucleotides align to TRBD1. The CDR3 runs to 11 residues. V dropped 11 bases and J dropped 7; count of bases not matched to a gene: 6. Germline-derived CDR1 and CDR2 are SGHVS and FNYEAQ. CDR3: CAVQGEVGYTF. The CDR3 region has the DNA TGTGCCGTACAGGGGGAAGTTGGCTACACCTTC.

This CDR3 is CASSPTGVNTGELFF. The CDR3 DNA reads as TGCGCCAGCAGTCCCACAGGGGTAAACACCGGGGAGCTGTTTTTT. The chain uses TRBV5-1 and TRBJ2-2; 7 nucleotides agree with TRBD1. There are 15 residues in the CDR3. CDR1 is SGHRS, CDR2 YFSETQ, per germline. Losses at the gene ends were 5 bases for V and 2 bases for J; bases not matched to a gene: 6.

This clonotype showed up many times. The gene calls are TRBV11-1 and TRBJ2-7, with a tentative D call TRBD2 (5 bases). In germline, CDR1 is SGHAT, CDR2 FQDESV (reference sequence). Trimming pared 5 bases from V and 5 bases from J, leaving 13 bases between. The CDR3 consists of 13 residues. CDR3 coding DNA: TGTGCCAGCAGCCTAACTAGAAGAAACGAGCAGTACTTC. Its translation: CASSLTRRNEQYF.

V usage is TRBV20-1 and J usage is TRBJ2-5; D is possibly TRBD2 (6 bases). The CDR3 totals 14 residues. Trimming pared 2 bases from V and 7 bases from J, leaving 17 bases between. Germline V gives CDR1 DFQATT, CDR2 SNEGSKA (reference sequence). CDR3 DNA sequence: TGCAGTGCTAGAATGGGGACTGCCTTGGGGACCCAGTACTTC. It translates to CSARMGTALGTQYF.

The V and J genes are TRBV19 and TRBJ2-7; perhaps TRBD1 as D (6 bases). CDR1 LNHDA and CDR2 SQIVND come from the germline V gene (reference sequence). CDR3 length equals 14 residues. Deletions cut 6 bases from V and 6 bases from J, with 18 bases between. DNA for the CDR3: TGTGCCAGTAGCGCCGGGACAAGGGTCTGCGAGCAGTACTTC. Encoded protein: CASSAGTRVCEQYF.

This clonotype was counted at least ten times. V gene TRBV28 combines with J gene TRBJ2-3; 8 positions match TRBD1. Germline V gives CDR1 MDHEN, CDR2 SYDVKM. The CDR3 sequence is 15 residues long. V shed 5 bases, J shed 4 bases, and the junction held 8 bases outside the gene matches. The CDR3 coding sequence is TGTGCCAGCAGTCTCCGGGACAGGAAAGCAGATACGCAGTATTTT. Translated: CASSLRDRKADTQYF.

In its sample, this clonotype was seen a few times. V is TRBV5-1 and J is TRBJ2-1; D is uncertain. This CDR3 contains 13 residues. Trimming took off 5 bases at V and 8 bases at J, with 14 bases between the two ends. The V gene's germline CDR1 is SGHRS and CDR2 YFSETQ. The CDR3 bases are TGCGCCAGCAGTTTCCCCAGTGGCGATGAGCAGTTCTTC. This codes for CASSFPSGDEQFF.

This clonotype has ten or more counts. As DNA, the CDR3 is TGTGCCAGCAGCCCCGGGGGGAGACACACTGAAGCTTTCTTT. This translates into CASSPGGRHTEAFF. The chain joins TRBV6-2 or TRBV6-3 to TRBJ1-1; a possible D gene is TRBD1 (5 bases). The V gene's germline CDR1 is MNHEY and CDR2 SVGEGT. V shed 6 bases and J shed 3 bases, with 14 bases lying between them. The CDR3 sequence is 14 residues long.

V is TRBV10-3 and J is TRBJ2-3, with 10 bases matching TRBD2. The ends lost 2 bases at V and 4 bases at J; junction bases unmatched: 3. CDR1 is ENHRY and CDR2 is SYGVKD in the germline V gene. The CDR3 is 15 residues long. The CDR3 is CAISETSGIADTQYF. CDR3 sequence (DNA): TGTGCCATCAGTGAGACTAGCGGGATCGCAGATACGCAGTATTTT.

This clonotype was counted a few times. The chain joins TRBV25-1 to TRBJ1-1; D not resolved. This CDR3 has 12 residues. With 3 bases removed from V and 3 bases from J, the gap between germline ends came to 5 bases. The V gene's germline CDR1 is MGHDK and CDR2 SYGVNS. CDR3 sequence: CASSDTHTEAFF. In nucleotides, the CDR3 is TGTGCCAGCAGTGATACGCACACTGAAGCTTTCTTT.

This clonotype was observed many times. J is TRBJ2-7 and V is TRBV11-3; maybe TRBD2 (6 bases). Germline V gene sequence: CDR1 SGHNT, CDR2 YENEEA. With 5 bases removed from V and 0 bases from J, the gap between germline ends came to 11 bases. This CDR3 contains 14 residues. CDR3 region: CASSRRGNSYEQYF. As DNA, the CDR3 is TGTGCCAGCAGCCGACGGGGGAACTCCTACGAGCAGTACTTC. The whole variable domain, filled in from reference TRBV11-3 and TRBJ2-7, reads EAGVVQSPRYKIIEKKQPVAFWCNPISGHNTLYWYLQNLGQGPELLIRYENEEAVDDSQLPKDRFSAERLKGVDSTLKIQPAELGDSAVYLCASSRRGNSYEQYFGPGTRLTVT.

The chain recombines TRBV25-1 with TRBJ1-2; 12 bases align to TRBD1. The CDR3 spans 15 residues. Germline values: CDR1 MGHDK, CDR2 SYGVNS. The ends lost 2 bases at V and 8 bases at J; junction bases unmatched: 6. CDR3 residues: CASSEGTGGIGGYTF. The CDR3 DNA is TGTGCCAGCAGTGAAGGGACAGGGGGCATCGGGGGCTACACCTTC.

In its sample, this clonotype was seen a few times. The chain's CDR3 is CSASPITGTNEQFF. The CDR3 DNA reads as TGCAGTGCTAGCCCCATCACAGGGACGAATGAGCAGTTCTTC. The rearrangement uses TRBV20-1 and TRBJ2-1; the D gene is possibly TRBD1 (6 bases). This CDR3 region has 14 residues. Per the germline V gene, CDR1 is DFQATT and CDR2 is SNEGSKA (reference sequence). The V gene lost 3 bases and the J gene lost 7 bases, with 16 bases spanning the gap.

V is TRBV27 and J is TRBJ1-3; 7 nucleotides align to TRBD1. Germline lookup yields CDR1 MNHEY and CDR2 SMNVEV (reference sequence). J lost 0 bases, V lost 5 bases, and 7 bases had no gene match. The CDR3 is 16 residues long. Here the CDR3 reads CASSPRDRHSGNTIYF. CDR3 sequence (DNA): TGTGCCAGCAGTCCGCGGGACAGACACTCTGGAAACACCATATATTTT.

This clonotype was picked up a small number of times. The V and J genes are TRBV19 and TRBJ2-7; TRBD1 is a possible D gene (5 bases). Germline V CDR1 and CDR2: LNHDA, SQIVND (reference sequence). This CDR3 contains 12 residues. V was shortened by 3 bases and J by 7 bases, with 10 bases between the two germline ends. In DNA form, the CDR3 reads TGTGCCAGTAGTATCCAGGGCCATGAGCAGTACTTC. Amino acids: CASSIQGHEQYF.

The chain has TRBV10-1 and TRBJ2-6; 7 positions agree with TRBD1. CDR1 is WNHNN, CDR2 SYGVQD, per germline (reference sequence). CDR3 length: 18 residues. V lost 4 bases, J lost 4 bases, and 13 bases stayed unmatched. This CDR3 reads CASSVQGPGSAGANVLTF. CDR3 coding DNA: TGCGCCAGCAGTGTACAGGGGCCGGGGAGTGCAGGGGCCAACGTCCTGACTTTC.

This clonotype was found many times. This chain connects TRBV28 to TRBJ2-7; no firm D call. This CDR3 region has 16 residues. Germline CDR1 is MDHEN and CDR2 is SYDVKM. Between the trimmed V and J ends, which lost 2 bases and 2 bases, there was a span of 16 bases. The CDR3 loop is CASSLNSAGSPYEQYF. The CDR3 DNA reads TGTGCCAGCAGTTTAAATTCAGCCGGCTCGCCCTACGAGCAGTACTTC.

In the case of this clonotype: This could be a read error, since a much larger clone is one nucleotide away. The rearrangement joins TRBV7-2 to TRBJ2-1; D ambiguous. V shed 2 bases and J shed 8 bases, with 7 bases lying between them. This CDR3 spans 12 amino acids. CDR1 SGHTA and CDR2 FQGNSA come from the germline V gene. The CDR3 loop reads CASSLSPDEQFF. For the CDR3, the DNA is TGTGCCAGCAGCTTATCTCCGGATGAGCAGTTCTTC.

The chain carries TRBV30 and TRBJ2-1; TRBD1 aligns across 7 bases. Germline assignment: CDR1 GTSNPN and CDR2 SVGIG (reference sequence). The CDR3 is 16 amino acids. V shed 3 bases and J 2 bases; nucleotides not matched to a gene: 10. CDR3 sequence reads: CAWSGTVFTPYNEQFF. DNA of the CDR3: TGTGCCTGGAGCGGGACAGTCTTTACCCCCTACAATGAGCAGTTCTTC.

The chain combines TRBV19 with TRBJ1-1; the match to TRBD1 covers 8 bases. The J segment lost 0 bases and the V segment lost 5 bases, leaving 8 bases of the junction unmatched. The CDR3 has 16 residues. Germline assignment: CDR1 LNHDA and CDR2 SQIVND (reference sequence). In nucleotides, the CDR3 is TGTGCCAGTAGTCCCCGACAGGGGAAGATGAACACTGAAGCTTTCTTT. Its protein product is CASSPRQGKMNTEAFF.

The rearrangement uses TRBV11-2 and TRBJ1-4; tentatively, D is TRBD1 (5 bases). The V gene lost 4 bases and the J gene lost 4 bases, with 19 bases spanning the gap. CDR1 is SGHAT, CDR2 FQNNGV, per germline. The CDR3 is 17 amino acids. CDR3: CASSSHLTTRGNEKLFF. In DNA form, the CDR3 reads TGTGCCAGCAGCTCCCATTTGACAACAAGGGGTAATGAAAAACTGTTTTTT.

This clonotype was seen only a few times. The genes are TRBV5-1 and TRBJ1-4; 7 bases agree with TRBD1. This CDR3 is 18 amino acids long. J lost 3 bases, V lost 2 bases, and 13 bases had no gene match. Per germline, CDR1 SGHRS and CDR2 YFSETQ. Here the CDR3 DNA reads TGCGCCAGCAGCTTACTCCCGGTATCGGGACAGCCTAATGAAAAACTGTTTTTT. Its translation is CASSLLPVSGQPNEKLFF.

This chain joins TRBV27 and TRBJ2-7, with 14 bases aligning to TRBD2. CDR1 MNHEY and CDR2 SMNVEV come from the germline V gene (reference sequence). The J segment lost 2 bases and the V segment lost 4 bases, leaving 7 bases of the junction unmatched. The CDR3 length is 17 residues. The CDR3 spells CASSWGLAGAGPYEQYF. The DNA of the CDR3 is TGTGCCAGCAGTTGGGGACTAGCGGGAGCTGGCCCCTACGAGCAGTACTTC.

The sample holds a few counts of this clonotype. V usage is TRBV29-1 and J usage is TRBJ2-1; a weak D match, TRBD2 (5 bases). This CDR3 is built from 19 residues. Germline CDR1 and CDR2: SQVTM and ANQGSEA. V lost 1 base and J lost 4, with 26 bases in between. CDR3 region: CSVEVPDYPKGWAYNEQFF. Written as DNA, the CDR3 is TGCAGCGTTGAAGTCCCCGACTACCCTAAGGGTTGGGCATACAATGAGCAGTTCTTC.

The chain combines TRBV6-6 with TRBJ2-1, with TRBD2 matching over 8 bases. The germline gives CDR1 MNHNY, CDR2 SVGAGI (reference sequence). V shed 2 bases and J 0 bases; nucleotides not matched to a gene: 9. The CDR3 has 18 residues. CDR3 sequence: CASSYGLAGQSSYNEQFF. The CDR3 DNA sequence: TGTGCCAGCAGTTACGGCCTAGCGGGCCAGAGCTCCTACAATGAGCAGTTCTTC.

V is TRBV19 and J is TRBJ2-3; perhaps TRBD2 as D (5 bases). Germline CDR1 reads LNHDA; CDR2 reads SQIVND (reference sequence). The CDR3 extends over 14 amino acids. The V end was cut by 0 bases, the J end by 4 bases, with 8 bases between. As DNA, the CDR3 is TGTGCCAGTAGTATAGAAGGAGGCCCAGATACGCAGTATTTT. Its protein product is CASSIEGGPDTQYF.

This rearrangement joins TRBV9 to TRBJ1-6; 9 positions match TRBD1. CDR1 SGDLS and CDR2 YYNGEE come from the germline V gene. The junction had 10 bases not matched to a gene; V was cut back by 4 bases and J by 8 bases. This CDR3 has 16 residues. CDR3 residues: CASSLRDRVLDSPLHF. The CDR3 DNA sequence: TGTGCCAGCAGCCTAAGGGACAGGGTATTGGATTCACCCCTCCACTTT.

Only one count was recorded for this clonotype. The V call is TRBV3-1, the J call TRBJ2-5; D is uncertain. Germline assignment: CDR1 LGHDT and CDR2 YNNKEL (reference sequence). Trimming cost V 0 bases and J 7 bases, with 12 bases left between them. The CDR3 has 14 amino acids. The CDR3 bases are TGTGCCAGCAGCCAAGATAGCAACCCCGGGACCCAGTACTTC. Its translation: CASSQDSNPGTQYF.

V gene TRBV29-1 combines with J gene TRBJ2-1, with 9 bases lining up with TRBD2. The CDR3 length is 16 residues. The V segment lost 4 bases and the J segment 0 bases; nucleotides outside the gene matches: 7. Germline V gene sequence: CDR1 SQVTM, CDR2 ANQGSEA. CDR3: CSVVGTSSSSYNEQFF. The DNA for the CDR3 is TGCAGCGTTGTTGGGACTAGCTCTAGCTCCTACAATGAGCAGTTCTTC.

V usage is TRBV18 and J usage is TRBJ1-2; D remains unclear. CDR1 and CDR2 (germline): KGHSH, LQKENI. The CDR3 spans 15 residues. The V gene lost 5 bases and the J gene lost 0 bases, with 13 bases spanning the gap. The CDR3 DNA reads as TGTGCCAGCTCAGACCCAGAGGCCGCTAACTATGGCTACACCTTC. Its translation: CASSDPEAANYGYTF.